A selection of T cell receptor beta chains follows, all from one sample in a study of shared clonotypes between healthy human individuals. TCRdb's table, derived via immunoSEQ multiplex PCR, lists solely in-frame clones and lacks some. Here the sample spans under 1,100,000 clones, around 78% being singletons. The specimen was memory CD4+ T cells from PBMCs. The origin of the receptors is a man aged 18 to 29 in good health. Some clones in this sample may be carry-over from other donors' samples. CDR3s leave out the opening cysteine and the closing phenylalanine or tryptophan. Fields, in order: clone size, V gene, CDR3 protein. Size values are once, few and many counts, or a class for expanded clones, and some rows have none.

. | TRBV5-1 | ASSRGQGYEQY
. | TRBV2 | ASSEAVGPGANVLT
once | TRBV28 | ASSLVLRLAGVSYEQY
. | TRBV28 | ASSLIGTTYEQY
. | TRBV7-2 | ASSPGGVNYGYT
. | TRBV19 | ASSIRQGNNQPQH
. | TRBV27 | ASSLIGQGGEQY
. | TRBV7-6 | ASSLDSPYSGNTIY
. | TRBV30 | AWSVLQGGTGELF
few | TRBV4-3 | ASSQDWGRGETQY
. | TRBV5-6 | ASSKGVAGRNEKLF
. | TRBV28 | ASRGQGTFSYEQY
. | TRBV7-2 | ASSLAFHQPQH
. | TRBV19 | ASSIVSGEAF
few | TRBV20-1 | SAKTSEQF
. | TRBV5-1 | ASSFTSGSLSSTDTQY
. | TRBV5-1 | ASSPSPAGSSGEQY
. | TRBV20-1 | SATGGTEAF
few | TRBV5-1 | ASSLFGRATGELF
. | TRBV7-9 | ASGRGPGGYT
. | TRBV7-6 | ASSRHPNQPQH
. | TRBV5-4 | ASSRTGATNEKLF
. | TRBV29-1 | SVGTGINNEQF
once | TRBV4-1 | ASSQGQGRARYEQY
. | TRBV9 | ASSGEGANVLT
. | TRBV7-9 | ASSLTAGGRETQY
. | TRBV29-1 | SVEEQGNTEAF
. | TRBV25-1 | ASSNQDRGAF
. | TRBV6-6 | ASSYPRTGNNEQY
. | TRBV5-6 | ASSYYWVANTEAF
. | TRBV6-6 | ASSYQGAGNTIY
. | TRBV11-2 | ASSFLDNGAF
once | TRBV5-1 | ASSLGAGLNYEQY
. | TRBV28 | ASSQGGGLNIQY
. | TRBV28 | ASTLPEYGYT
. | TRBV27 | ASSPSGLQETQY
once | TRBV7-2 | ASSQRTGTYEQY
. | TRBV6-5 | ASRTTGANTGELF
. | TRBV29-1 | SAQRSYGYT
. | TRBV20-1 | SASRGLAF
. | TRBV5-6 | ASSLGDRQAYGYT
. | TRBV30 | AWRTHSGAGGALLGEQY
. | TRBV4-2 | ASSRERVASGYNEQF
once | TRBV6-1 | ASSDGLSNQPQH